This T cell receptor beta chain was recorded in a study of relationships among human T cell subsets. Per the germline V gene, CDR1 is MDHEN and CDR2 is SYDVKM. The CDR3 spans 13 residues. Trimming cost V 6 bases and J 5 bases, with 13 bases left between them. This clonotype was found a few times. The T cell receptor alpha and beta CDR3 regions were amplified from mRNA by semiquantitative ARM-PCR. Exponential amplification used communal superprimers after tagged nested gene-specific primers in ARM-PCR. MiXCR, run by TCRdb on the multiplex PCR reads, gives a single entry per CDR3 protein. The repertoire has 8,500 to 10,000 distinct CDR3 sequences, 45% to 65% of them found once; the top ten carry roughly 5.6%. The CD45RA-negative fraction was bead-selected with anti-CD45RO to obtain memory T cells. T cell subsets were isolated with antibody-coated magnetic beads.

The chain recombines TRBV28 with TRBJ2-5, with a possible D match to TRBD1 (6 bases). This TCR was sampled from a man between 35 and 55 years old in good health. Sequenced material: memory T cells sorted from blood. CDR3 sequence reads: CASRTGNLETQYF. The CDR3 DNA follows: TGTGCCAGCAGAACAGGGAACTTGGAGACCCAGTACTTC.